The entry below gives a single T cell receptor beta chain sequence along with its context. This clone was seen a handful of times. Its antigen has not been determined. No qualities accompany the bases; no much larger clone lies one base away. The germline V gene supplies CDR1 SGDLS and CDR2 YYNGEE. The junction carries 11 bases between V and J, which are trimmed by 1 base and 4 bases respectively. From the cysteine up to the phenylalanine, the CDR3 has a length of 14 residues. This entry keeps only the CDR3 DNA: 42 bases, framed from base 1. This sample is part of a study of blood T cell repertoires in COVID-19 (dated by TCRdb to 2019 to 2021). Background for the entire study: Samples covering the acute and convalescent phases of COVID-19 were provided by collaborators in the United States, Italy and Spain. The prospective study material was composed of cDNA or gDNA derived from T cells, B-cell-depleted T cells, or PBMCs. Deeply sampled blood TCRbeta repertoires from subjects exposed to, actively infected with, or recovered from COVID-19 were included in the dataset. The repertoires were made available in a free public database intended to serve as a resource for research on the immune response to SARS-CoV-2. Samples were obtained from the ongoing ImmuneRACE study (first 160 participants) and from 1,000 to 1,500 subjects provided by 6 global collaborators. The sample metadata nearly always contained a de-identified subject ID, COVID-19 status, age in years and sex. HLA class I and class II types, where available, came from metadata supplied by the sample provider rather than from assay-based typing.

What the authors observed across the whole study: The amount of clinical and demographic metadata varied by source and participant and was provided uncurated.

TCRbeta CDR3 regions were amplified from genomic DNA by means of the immunoSEQ Assay, a bias-controlled multiplex PCR. In the authors' own workflow: The number of nucleated cells in each sample was estimated from the amplification of reference gene primers within the assay. Sequence reads were collapsed and filtered to measure the absolute abundance of every unique TCRbeta CDR3 rearrangement. For each sample, productive Simpson clonality was calculated by taking the square root of Simpson's diversity index across productive rearrangements. TCRdb took over this immuneACCESS table, retaining in-frame rearrangements with V and J assigned. Such tables are incomplete; in checked studies, under half of the missing clones stem from an unresolved V gene, and the remainder is unexplained. V and J calls plus clone size are reproduced from that table; the DNA served to infer D and trimming. Recorded for this sample are 180,000 or so clones; over 75% of them occurred a single time. Of the sample, around 2.6% is held by the ten largest clones.

Collaborating institutions collected whole blood in K2EDTA tubes following their own protocols. Collaborator samples were shipped for TCRbeta analysis as frozen whole blood, isolated PBMCs, or DNA extracted from either sample type. The rearrangement combines TRBV9 with TRBJ1-2, with the D gene too uncertain to name. The TCR was taken from a man between 40 and 49 years old with active or convalescent COVID-19. Sequencing used peripheral blood. The CDR3 is CASSVRGDGYGYTF. The nucleotide sequence is given as TGTGCCAGCAGCGTAAGAGGTGATGGCTATGGCTACACCTTC.